The clone carrying this TCR beta chain appeared a single time. The antigen is not known. This sample was included in a study of shared clonotypes between healthy human individuals. The CDR3 extends over 14 amino acids. In germline, CDR1 is SQVTM, CDR2 ANQGSEA. V was shortened by 1 base and J by 2 bases, with 11 bases between the two germline ends. The repertoire was sequenced with immunoSEQ multiplex PCR; TCRdb's copy has only in-frame clones and lacks some. The table shows roughly 300,000 clones, with around 87% occurring only once. The study's findings and limits: Clonotype sharing among donors was expected to depend on sequencing depth.

This chain connects TRBV29-1 to TRBJ2-5; D possibly matches TRBD1 or TRBD2 (7 bases each). The clonotype originates from a man aged 18 to 30 in good health. The sequencing sample was made of memory CD8+ T cells sorted from blood. Subset given: CD45RO+ cells pooled with CCR7-negative TemRA cells. The CDR3 protein is CSVEVRGGQETQYF. CDR3 DNA: TGCAGCGTTGAAGTCAGGGGGGGACAAGAGACCCAGTACTTC.